What follows are 20 T cell receptor beta chains derived from one specimen sequenced in a study of regulatory T cells in long-lasting Graves disease. Time point indicated: persistent/refractory GD, antithyroid drugs over 5 years with positive TRAb. The TCR library was made from RNA extracted from PBMCs. Building of the TCR beta libraries involved iRepertoire HTBI primers and Arm-PCR of CDR3 regions. TCRdb processed the multiplex PCR reads anew with MiXCR; each CDR3 protein has one entry. The sample yields about 660,000 distinct CDR3 sequences, around 30% seen once. The source material was peripheral blood mononuclear cells (PBMCs), sampled when the disease was refractory, from a patient treated with antithyroid drugs. The receptors stem from a female donor with Graves disease.

The V gene is TRBV20-1, the J gene TRBJ1-1; tentatively, D is TRBD1 (6 bases). Germline assignment: CDR1 DFQATT and CDR2 SNEGSKA (reference sequence). The CDR3 runs 14 residues. Trimming shortened V by 0 bases and J by 1 base, and 9 bases separated the two germline ends. DNA for the CDR3: TGCAGTGCTAGAGAAGAGGACAGGAACACTGAAGCTTTCTTT. This sequence encodes CSAREEDRNTEAFF.

The chain carries TRBV7-9 and TRBJ1-2; tentative D call: TRBD1 (5 bases). The V end lost 4 bases, the J end lost 0 bases, and 9 bases lay between the germline ends. Per the germline V gene, CDR1 is SEHNR and CDR2 is FQNEAQ (reference sequence). The CDR3 spans 14 residues. This chain's CDR3 is CASSSSDTNYGYTF. The CDR3, as DNA: TGTGCCAGCAGCTCATCGGACACTAACTATGGCTACACCTTC. The variable domain in full, completed from reference TRBV7-9 and TRBJ1-2, reads DTGVSQNPRHKITKRGQNVTFRCDPISEHNRLYWYRQTLGQGPEFLTYFQNEAQLEKSRLLSDRFSAERPKGSFSTLEIQRTEQGDSAMYLCASSSSDTNYGYTFGSGTRLTVV.

Ten or more counts support this clonotype. The V gene is TRBV12-3 or TRBV12-4, the J gene TRBJ1-1; D may be TRBD1 (6 bases). The CDR3 covers 14 residues. Trimming cost V 2 bases and J 7 bases, with 14 bases left between them. The CDR3 loop is CASSLLGGGHEAFF. The CDR3 DNA reads as TGTGCCAGCAGTTTATTGGGTGGGGGGCATGAAGCTTTCTTT.

This clonotype showed up many times. CDR3 in amino acids: CASSESGRVETQYF. CDR3 coding DNA: TGTGCCAGCAGTGAGAGCGGGAGGGTGGAGACCCAGTACTTC. V gene TRBV25-1 combines with J gene TRBJ2-5; 10 nucleotides match TRBD2. CDR1 and CDR2 from the germline V gene are MGHDK and SYGVNS. The CDR3 has 14 residues. Trimming removed 3 bases from V and 5 bases from J; junction bases left unmatched: 3.

A few counts support this clonotype. The chain recombines TRBV5-4 with TRBJ1-2, with D maybe TRBD1 (5 bases). This CDR3 is built from 14 residues. Germline CDR1 reads SGHNT; CDR2 reads YYREEE (reference sequence). Trimming shortened V by 3 bases and J by 4 bases, and 13 bases separated the two germline ends. The CDR3 DNA sequence: TGTGCCAGCAGCTCTGACAGCATGAGCTATGGCTACACCTTC. Its translation is CASSSDSMSYGYTF. The entire variable domain, with the rest obtained from reference TRBV5-4 and TRBJ1-2, is as follows: ETGVTQSPTHLIKTRGQQVTLRCSSQSGHNTVSWYQQALGQGPQFIFQYYREEENGRGNFPPRFSGLQFPNYSSELNVNALELDDSALYLCASSSDSMSYGYTFGSGTRLTVV.

The gene calls are TRBV29-1 and TRBJ2-7; TRBD1 agrees at 7 bases. CDR3 size: 12 residues. The ends lost 4 bases at V and 2 bases at J; junction bases unmatched: 2. Germline V CDR1 and CDR2: SQVTM, ANQGSEA. The CDR3 nucleotides read TGCAGCGTTGTGCAGGGGGCCTACGAGCAGTACTTC. It is translated as CSVVQGAYEQYF.

This clonotype was picked up a small number of times. The chain is built from TRBV27 and TRBJ2-7; 10 positions match TRBD2. With 6 bases clipped from V and 5 bases from J, the junction kept 13 bases outside the gene matches. Germline V gene data show CDR1 as MNHEY and CDR2 as SMNVEV (reference sequence). The CDR3 is 16 residues long. This CDR3 reads CASSPLGTSAGNEQYF. CDR3 nucleotide sequence: TGTGCCAGCAGCCCGCTCGGGACTAGCGCAGGGAACGAGCAGTACTTC.

The CDR3 loop reads CASNSRDRASNQPQHF. CDR3 DNA sequence: TGTGCCAGCAATTCCCGGGACAGGGCGAGCAATCAGCCCCAGCATTTT. This chain links TRBV10-3 with TRBJ1-5; TRBD1 agrees at 9 bases. The CDR3 is 16 residues long. Trimming cost V 10 bases and J 1 base; bases outside gene matches: 11. Germline V CDR1 and CDR2: ENHRY, SYGVKD.

This clonotype appeared once. The rearrangement uses TRBV20-1 and TRBJ2-7; a weak D match, TRBD1 (5 bases). The CDR3 has 12 amino acids. Germline lookup yields CDR1 DFQATT and CDR2 SNEGSKA (reference sequence). V lost 1 base and J 6 bases, leaving 10 bases between the germline ends. In DNA, the CDR3 is TGCAGTGCTAGAGCAGGGAAAGGCGAGCAGTACTTC. Translation: CSARAGKGEQYF.

The chain employs TRBV29-1 and TRBJ1-1; D is perhaps TRBD1 (6 bases). This CDR3 has 12 residues. Trimming removed 7 bases from V and 5 bases from J, with 14 bases in between. Per the germline V gene, CDR1 is SQVTM and CDR2 is ANQGSEA. The CDR3 region has the DNA TGCAGCGGTTTAACAGGGCTTACTGAAGCTTTCTTT. Residues: CSGLTGLTEAFF.

This clonotype was picked up many times. The rearrangement uses TRBV6-2 or TRBV6-3 and TRBJ2-2; D is tentatively TRBD1 or TRBD2 (5 bases each). Germline values: CDR1 MNHEY, CDR2 SVGEGT. V was pared by 2 bases and J by 12 bases, with 13 bases between. The length of the CDR3 is 13 residues. The CDR3 DNA sequence: TGTGCCAGCAGTTACCAATTGGGGGAGAAGCTGTTTTTT. It codes for CASSYQLGEKLFF.

A few counts support this clonotype. This chain joins TRBV6-2 or TRBV6-3 and TRBJ1-2, with TRBD1 matching 8 bases. V gave up 3 bases and J gave up 4 bases; unmatched junction bases: 7. The CDR3 covers 15 residues. Germline assignment: CDR1 MNHEY and CDR2 SVGEGT. Here the CDR3 reads CASSYDYRGGYGYTF. The CDR3 DNA sequence: TGTGCCAGCAGTTATGATTACAGGGGGGGCTATGGCTACACCTTC.

In its sample, this clonotype was seen once. The rearrangement joins TRBV28 to TRBJ1-1, with D possibly TRBD1 on 5 matching bases. V gave up 2 bases and J gave up 2 bases, with 12 bases separating them. The CDR3 sequence is 15 residues long. Germline loops: CDR1 MDHEN, CDR2 SYDVKM. DNA for the CDR3: TGTGCCAGCAGTTTAACGCCAGGGTTAAACACTGAAGCTTTCTTT. It specifies CASSLTPGLNTEAFF.

The chain joins TRBV5-4 to TRBJ2-5, with TRBD1 as a possible D gene (5 bases). The V gene's germline CDR1 is SGHNT and CDR2 YYREEE (reference sequence). The CDR3 spans 15 residues. V gave up 0 bases and J gave up 4 bases, with 13 bases separating them. CDR3 DNA: TGTGCCAGCAGCTTGGTGGGGCGGTTCACAGAGACCCAGTACTTC. Encoded protein: CASSLVGRFTETQYF.

This clonotype came up many times. The chain employs TRBV12-3 or TRBV12-4 and TRBJ1-5, with D possibly being TRBD1 (5 bases). The CDR3 spans 13 residues. The ends were cut back, 1 base at V and 6 bases at J, with 7 bases in the middle. The CDR3, as DNA: TGTGCCAGCAGTTTAGGGGACTCTCAGCCCCAGCATTTT. The encoded protein is CASSLGDSQPQHF.

This clonotype was seen a few times. The V gene is TRBV5-1, the J gene TRBJ2-2, with D possibly TRBD1 on 5 matching bases. Germline V gene sequence: CDR1 SGHRS, CDR2 YFSETQ. The germline V and J ends were trimmed by 1 base and 7 bases, with 11 bases remaining between them. The CDR3 covers 14 residues. The CDR3 nucleotides read TGCGCCAGCAGCTTGAAGGCAGGGTACGGGGAGCTGTTTTTT. Its translation is CASSLKAGYGELFF.

The V call is TRBV27, the J call TRBJ1-1; D is possibly TRBD1 (6 bases). Trimming pared 1 base from V and 1 base from J, leaving 10 bases between. The length of the CDR3 is 15 residues. Germline assignment: CDR1 MNHEY and CDR2 SMNVEV (reference sequence). The CDR3: CASSLYPRGNTEAFF. The CDR3 coding sequence is TGTGCCAGCAGTTTATACCCCAGGGGGAACACTGAAGCTTTCTTT.

In its sample, this clonotype was seen a few times. Mismatch with germline at one junction end may stem from a read error. This chain uses TRBV5-1 with TRBJ2-7; D possibly corresponds to TRBD1 (5 bases). The CDR3 is 15 amino acids. Germline CDR1 SGHRS, CDR2 YFSETQ. CDR3 residues: CASSLRQGVPYEQYF. The DNA for the CDR3 is TGTGCCAGCAGCTTGCGGCAGGGTGTACCCTACGAGCAGTACTTC.

This clonotype occurred a few times. The gene calls are TRBV28 and TRBJ1-5, with 8 bases fitting TRBD1. The CDR3 spans 15 residues. CDR1 MDHEN and CDR2 SYDVKM come from the germline V gene. After removal of 4 bases from V and 0 bases from J, the junction contained 2 bases not matched to a gene. The CDR3 protein is CASSYRGYSNQPQHF. As DNA, the CDR3 is TGTGCCAGCAGTTACAGGGGGTATAGCAATCAGCCCCAGCATTTT.

As regards this clonotype: This may come from a read error, since a much larger clone is one base off. V gene TRBV2 combines with J gene TRBJ2-3; D possibly corresponds to TRBD1 (5 bases). The assigned J gene may be wrong: the sequence end matches TRBJ1-1 better. Per the germline V gene, CDR1 is SNHLY and CDR2 is FYNNEI. This CDR3 region has 15 residues. The CDR3 is CASRSGVGTGPEAFF. The DNA of the CDR3 is TGTGCCAGCAGGAGTGGGGTTGGGACGGGCCCGGAAGCTTTCTTT.